This entry describes one TCR beta chain. The data originate from a study of shared clonotypes between healthy human individuals. In the study overall: Used for every donor were three CD4 naive, three CD4 memory, two CD8 naive and one CD8 memory plate.

Assay: immunoSEQ multiplex PCR; the TCRdb copy retains only in-frame clones and omits some. The profile shows approximately 740,000 clones, almost 95% of them singletons. CD45RO negativity and positive selection for CCR7 defined naive CD8 cells, a population that excluded terminally differentiated effector memory CD45RA+ cells. The germline V gene encodes CDR1 MNHEY and CDR2 SMNVEV (reference sequence). This CDR3 region has 13 residues. V was pared by 5 bases and J by 6 bases, with 14 bases between. This sequence was found in a young man in good health. V is TRBV27 and J is TRBJ2-7; D is perhaps TRBD2 (6 bases). The sequenced sample consisted of naive CD8+ T cells sorted from blood. The CDR3 is CASSPGLQPEQYF. In DNA form, the CDR3 reads TGTGCCAGCAGTCCGGGACTCCAACCCGAGCAGTACTTC.